Listed here are 21 T cell receptor beta chains from one sample, sequenced in a study of blood T cell repertoires in COVID-19. Profiled with immunoSEQ multiplex PCR; TCRdb holds only in-frame clones, not every one. This table holds 200,000 to 300,000 clones, just under 85% found once. The sample taken for sequencing was peripheral blood. The receptor set was obtained from a woman in her sixties with active or convalescent COVID-19.

The chain is built from TRBV27 and TRBJ2-3, with TRBD2 identical over 10 bases. Trimming cost V 6 bases and J 4 bases; bases outside gene matches: 7. This CDR3 has 15 amino acids. Per the germline V gene, CDR1 is MNHEY and CDR2 is SMNVEV (reference sequence). DNA for the CDR3: TGTGCCAGCAGCCTAAGCGGGGGGGCCCCAGATACGCAGTATTTT. Amino acids: CASSLSGGAPDTQYF.

This clone was counted a few times. Here the CDR3 reads CASSKGTSNEQFF. CDR3 nucleotides: TGTGCCAGCAGCAAAGGGACTAGCAATGAGCAGTTCTTC. This chain links TRBV21-1 with TRBJ2-1; no DNA check was done on the table's D call, TRBD2. TRBV21-1 is flagged as a pseudogene. The CDR3 has 13 residues.

The genes are TRBV3-1 (or the pseudogene TRBV3-2) and TRBJ2-3, with a weak D call TRBD2 (7 bases). The CDR3 consists of 16 residues. The V gene lost 1 base and the J gene lost 4 bases, with 15 bases spanning the gap. Germline CDR1 and CDR2: LGHDT and YNNKEL (reference sequence). The CDR3 here is CASSQVSGGRADTQYF. CDR3 nucleotide sequence: TGTGCCAGCAGCCAAGTTTCCGGGGGGCGGGCAGATACGCAGTATTTT.

The chain carries TRBV30 and TRBJ1-6, with 7 bases fitting TRBD1. The trim removed 1 base at V and 7 bases at J, leaving 4 bases unmatched. The germline gives CDR1 GTSNPN, CDR2 SVGIG (reference sequence). The CDR3 has 14 amino acids. CDR3 sequence reads: CAWSEGTENSPLHF. The CDR3 DNA reads as TGTGCCTGGAGTGAAGGGACAGAGAATTCACCCCTCCACTTT.

The chain is built from TRBV5-1 and TRBJ2-2; 7 bases fit TRBD2. This CDR3 region has 15 residues. CDR1 SGHRS and CDR2 YFSETQ come from the germline V gene. Trimming took 0 bases from V and 4 from J; bases not matched to a gene: 3. CDR3 loop: CASSLGLAPTGELFF. The CDR3 DNA reads as TGCGCCAGCAGCTTGGGACTAGCCCCCACCGGGGAGCTGTTTTTT.

The chain employs TRBV19 and TRBJ2-7; TRBD1 matches 7 bases. Germline values: CDR1 LNHDA, CDR2 SQIVND (reference sequence). The CDR3 totals 14 residues. Trimming removed 2 bases from V and 2 bases from J; junction bases left unmatched: 3. The CDR3 coding sequence is TGTGCCAGTAGTATACAACAGGGGCCCTACGAGCAGTACTTC. Protein product: CASSIQQGPYEQYF.

The chain recombines TRBV27 with TRBJ2-5; D is uncertain. The germline V gene encodes CDR1 MNHEY and CDR2 SMNVEV (reference sequence). This CDR3 comprises 12 residues. V was shortened by 5 bases and J by 4 bases, with 8 bases between the two germline ends. CDR3 amino acids: CASSATRETQYF. In DNA form, the CDR3 reads TGTGCCAGCAGTGCGACTCGAGAGACCCAGTACTTC.

The chain has TRBV6-6 and TRBJ2-7; 11 bases align to TRBD1. The length of the CDR3 is 15 residues. V gave up 4 bases and J gave up 5 bases; unmatched junction bases: 7. In germline, CDR1 is MNHNY, CDR2 SVGAGI (reference sequence). DNA for the CDR3: TGTGCCAGCAGTTTCGGGACAGGGGGAGGGGACGAGCAGTACGTC. Protein sequence: CASSFGTGGGDEQYV.

This chain uses TRBV12-5 with TRBJ1-1; 8 bases fit TRBD1. The CDR3 loop spans 15 amino acids. The V and J ends lost 5 bases and 1 base, in that order; junction bases with no gene match: 6. Germline V gives CDR1 LGHNT, CDR2 FRNRAP. CDR3 region: CASGPETGANTEAFF. In DNA, the CDR3 is TGTGCTAGTGGTCCCGAGACAGGGGCGAACACTGAAGCTTTCTTT.

The chain couples TRBV5-8 to TRBJ2-2; 8 bases are shared with TRBD1. The CDR3 is 16 amino acids. J lost 1 base, V lost 5 bases, and 7 bases had no gene match. Germline loops: CDR1 SGHTS, CDR2 YDEGEE. The CDR3 DNA reads as TGTGCCAGCAGATCTCGGGACAGGATGAACACCGGGGAGCTGTTTTTT. Its protein product is CASRSRDRMNTGELFF.

This chain links TRBV5-1 with TRBJ2-3; D is possibly TRBD2 (5 bases). V gave up 0 bases and J gave up 6 bases, with 8 bases separating them. The CDR3 is 13 residues long. From germline, CDR1 is SGHRS and CDR2 YFSETQ. In DNA, the CDR3 is TGCGCCAGCAGCTTGGCCGGGGAGGATACGCAGTATTTT. Translating it yields CASSLAGEDTQYF.

DNA for the CDR3: TGTGCCAGCAGTGAGGAGGGACTAGCGGGTAATGAGCAGTTCTTC. Translating gives CASSEEGLAGNEQFF. V usage is TRBV2 and J usage is TRBJ2-1, with TRBD2 identical over 12 bases. This CDR3 has 15 residues. The germline V gene encodes CDR1 SNHLY and CDR2 FYNNEI. V lost 3 bases, J lost 7 bases, and 4 bases stayed unmatched.

The chain has TRBV19 and TRBJ2-2; TRBD2 matches at 14 bases. The CDR3 sequence is 17 residues long. V was pared by 4 bases and J by 2 bases, with 3 bases of the junction left unmatched. CDR1 and CDR2 (germline): LNHDA, SQIVND (reference sequence). The CDR3 here is CASSRGLAGANTGELFF. The CDR3 nucleotides read TGTGCCAGTAGTAGGGGACTAGCGGGAGCTAACACCGGGGAGCTGTTTTTT.

The V gene is TRBV7-2, the J gene TRBJ1-2, with TRBD1 identical over 7 bases. Germline V gene lookup returns CDR1 SGHTA and CDR2 FQGNSA. J lost 4 bases, V lost 1 base, and 6 bases had no gene match. The CDR3 is made up of 15 amino acids. The CDR3 DNA sequence: TGTGCCAGCAGCTTAGGCCAGGGACAGTTCTATGGCTACACCTTC. Its translation is CASSLGQGQFYGYTF.

The chain links TRBV7-8 to TRBJ2-7; possible D gene TRBD2, 6 bases. This CDR3 is 15 amino acids long. CDR1 SGHVS and CDR2 FQNEAQ come from the germline V gene. Trimming left V 4 bases short and J 0 bases short, with 13 bases between. The DNA for the CDR3 is TGTGCCAGCAGCTCGCCGGGACTGACCTCCTACGAGCAGTACTTC. Translating it yields CASSSPGLTSYEQYF.

This clone was seen only a few times. The chain couples TRBV5-1 to TRBJ2-2, with D possibly TRBD2 on 6 matching bases. The CDR3 extends over 17 amino acids. Germline V CDR1 and CDR2: SGHRS, YFSETQ. The V end lost 4 bases, the J end lost 6 bases, and 22 bases lay between the germline ends. CDR3 residues: CASSPRGPGVGAGELFF. Here the CDR3 DNA reads TGCGCCAGCAGCCCCCGGGGACCGGGAGTGGGGGCCGGGGAGCTGTTTTTT.

The chain combines TRBV10-3 with TRBJ1-2, with D possibly being TRBD1 (6 bases). Trimming stripped 4 bases from V and 4 bases from J, with 13 bases between. Looked up from germline, CDR1 is ENHRY and CDR2 is SYGVKD. This CDR3 contains 14 residues. CDR3 bases: TGTGCCATCAGTGTACAGGGTCCGGGCTATGGCTACACCTTC. It is translated as CAISVQGPGYGYTF.

The chain is built from TRBV2 and TRBJ1-2, with D possibly matching TRBD1 (5 bases). The CDR3 length is 14 residues. V was trimmed by 6 bases and J by 2 bases, leaving 13 bases between them. CDR1 is SNHLY, CDR2 FYNNEI, per germline. The CDR3 is CASRGDKGNYGYTF. DNA for the CDR3: TGTGCCAGCAGAGGGGATAAGGGGAACTATGGCTACACCTTC.

The rearrangement links TRBV12-2 to TRBJ2-3; TRBD2 is the table's D call and was not checked against the DNA. TRBV12-2 is marked as a pseudogene. The CDR3 contains 14 residues. The CDR3 nucleotides read TGTGCAAGTCGTTCCGGAGTTAGCACAGATACGCAGTATTTT. Protein: CASRSGVSTDTQYF.

This chain joins TRBV27 and TRBJ2-1, with 11 bases identical to TRBD2. Germline V CDR1 and CDR2: MNHEY, SMNVEV (reference sequence). V lost 4 bases and J lost 8; bases outside the gene matches: 13. This CDR3 is 17 amino acids long. CDR3 nucleotides: TGTGCCAGCAGTTCCCACCATACTAGCGGGAGAGGGTATGAGCAGTTCTTC. Its translation is CASSSHHTSGRGYEQFF.

As for this clone: Other DNA sequences in this specimen translate into the identical CDR3. The V gene is TRBV5-1, the J gene TRBJ2-7, with 11 bases lining up with TRBD2. J gave up 0 bases and V 1 base, and 0 bases lay outside the gene matches. The CDR3 consists of 15 residues. Germline V gives CDR1 SGHRS, CDR2 YFSETQ. The CDR3 reads CASSLTSGGSYEQYV. The CDR3 DNA follows: TGCGCCAGCAGCTTGACTAGCGGGGGCTCCTACGAGCAGTACGTC.